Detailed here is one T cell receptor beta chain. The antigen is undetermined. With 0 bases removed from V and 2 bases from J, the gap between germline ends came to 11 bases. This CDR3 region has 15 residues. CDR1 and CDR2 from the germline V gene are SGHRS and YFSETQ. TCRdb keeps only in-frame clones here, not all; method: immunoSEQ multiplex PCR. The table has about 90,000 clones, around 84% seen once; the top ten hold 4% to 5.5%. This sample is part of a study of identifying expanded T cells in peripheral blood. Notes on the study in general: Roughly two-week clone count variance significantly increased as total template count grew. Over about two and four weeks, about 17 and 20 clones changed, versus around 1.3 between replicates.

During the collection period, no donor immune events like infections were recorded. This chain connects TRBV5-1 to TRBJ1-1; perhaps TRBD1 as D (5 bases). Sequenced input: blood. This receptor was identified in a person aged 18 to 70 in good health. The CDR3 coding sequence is TGCGCCAGCAGCTTGGATCGGCAGGGAAACACTGAAGCTTTCTTT. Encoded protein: CASSLDRQGNTEAFF.